This TCR beta chain was sequenced during a study of metastatic and nonmetastatic thyroid tumors. Study as a whole: Across peripheral blood and tumor or nodule tissue samples taken from malignant and benign thyroid patients, the repertoires were compared with one another. Study observations and caveats: Malignant thyroid tumors reportedly exceeded benign nodules significantly in TCR beta diversity, with the difference appearing in blood and tumor.

Points on this clone: Its antigen is not known.

Trimming stripped 4 bases from V and 6 bases from J, with 10 bases between. Germline assignment: CDR1 GTSNPN and CDR2 SVGIG (reference sequence). CDR3 length: 12 residues. Among the patients, none had received any treatment before thyroid surgery. Authors' processing steps: CDR3 differences across clinicopathological groups were used to build a distant-metastasis classifier for papillary thyroid cancer. TCRdb re-processed the PCR reads through MiXCR. TCRdb, not the authors, supplied the V and J calls. The sample holds about 6,100 clones, about 30% seen once. The clonotype comes from a male donor with papillary thyroid cancer or a benign thyroid nodule (not recorded which). Some clones in this sample may be carry-over from other donors' samples. Sequenced sample: adjacent normal tissue. The chain has TRBV30 and TRBJ2-1, with D perhaps matching TRBD1 (5 bases). The CDR3 loop is CAWNRRSNEQFF. CDR3 nucleotides: TGTGCCTGGAACAGGAGAAGCAATGAGCAGTTCTTC.